This TCR beta chain was obtained from a study of Ad26.COV2.S vaccination and SARS-CoV-2 variants. The germline V gene encodes CDR1 MNHEY and CDR2 SVGEGT. The CDR3 is 20 residues long. V dropped 4 bases and J dropped 3; count of bases not matched to a gene: 14. Using immunoSEQ multiplex PCR, the repertoire was profiled, and TCRdb retains in-frame clones only, with some absent. The sample has some 500,000 clones; about 88% are singletons. The treatment is: 15 to 20 received Ad26.COV2.S at low or high dose, single or two shots; several received placebo; per-sample allocation not given. On day 63 after the first injection, vaccine and placebo recipients gave samples.

This specimen consisted of peripheral blood, obtained in a trial of Ad26.COV2.S vaccine versus placebo. J is TRBJ2-6 and V is TRBV6-2 or TRBV6-3; 11 nucleotides align to TRBD1. The origin of this receptor is a person aged 18-60 years who received the Ad26.COV2.S COVID-19 vaccine or a placebo. DNA of the CDR3: TGTGCCAGCAGTTCCCATACCCTCGGACAGGGGGCCGGTGGGGCCAACGTCCTGACTTTC. It specifies CASSSHTLGQGAGGANVLTF.